The next 26 T cell receptor beta chains were all read from a single sample in a study of T-cell reconstitution after alpha-beta-depleted transplantation in children. This sample's TCRbeta library carried unique molecular identifier barcodes. One entry per CDR3 protein results from TCRdb running MiXCR on the PCR reads. This table holds roughly 420,000 distinct CDR3 sequences, about 17% found once. Specimen: PBMCs, mostly from graft donor cells, collected 360 days after TCRalphabeta/CD19-depleted stem cell transplant. Receptors originate from a boy under two years old who had a stem cell transplant for Wiskott-Aldrich syndrome, so the T cells may come from the graft donor.

This clonotype was recorded a few times. The chain is built from TRBV12-3 or TRBV12-4 and TRBJ2-2, with D perhaps matching TRBD2 (7 bases). V lost 7 bases, J lost 7 bases, and 19 bases lay in between. This CDR3 is built from 15 residues. The CDR3 DNA reads as TGTGCCAGCACTAAAGGGGGGGCTTCTCGCGGGGAGCTGTTTTTT. Residues: CASTKGGASRGELFF.

This clonotype was found a few times. V is TRBV25-1 and J is TRBJ1-2, with D possibly TRBD1 on 6 matching bases. Trimming removed 5 bases at V and 3 bases at J, with 10 bases between. This CDR3 spans 13 amino acids. Germline CDR1 MGHDK, CDR2 SYGVNS. CDR3 sequence reads: CASSPDSHYGYTF. The CDR3 coding sequence is TGTGCCAGCAGTCCGGACAGCCACTATGGCTACACCTTC.

The chain couples TRBV9 to TRBJ2-1, with 8 bases fitting TRBD1. The V segment lost 5 bases and the J segment 6 bases; nucleotides outside the gene matches: 7. The CDR3 consists of 14 residues. The germline V gene encodes CDR1 SGDLS and CDR2 YYNGEE. The CDR3 sequence: CASSRDRRSNEQFF. The DNA for the CDR3 is TGTGCCAGCAGTCGGGACAGGCGGTCCAATGAGCAGTTCTTC.

This chain connects TRBV5-4 to TRBJ2-2, with TRBD2 identical over 11 bases. The CDR3 extends over 17 amino acids. Germline-derived CDR1 and CDR2 are SGHNT and YYREEE (reference sequence). With 2 bases clipped from V and 0 bases from J, the junction kept 3 bases outside the gene matches. DNA for the CDR3: TGTGCCAGCAGCTTAGGACTAGCGGGCGCGAACACCGGGGAGCTGTTTTTT. Translating gives CASSLGLAGANTGELFF.

The chain employs TRBV6-5 and TRBJ2-2; the D gene is possibly TRBD2 (5 bases). The germline V and J ends were trimmed by 1 base and 6 bases, with 6 bases remaining between them. Germline CDR1 is MNHEY and CDR2 is SVGAGI. The CDR3 has 13 amino acids. The DNA for the CDR3 is TGTGCCAGCAGTTACTATAGCGCCGGGGAGCTGTTTTTT. Its translation is CASSYYSAGELFF.

The rearrangement joins TRBV4-1 to TRBJ2-3; 9 nucleotides line up with TRBD2. Germline CDR1 and CDR2: MGHRA and YSYEKL. V shed 4 bases, J shed 5 bases, and the junction held 7 bases outside the gene matches. CDR3 length: 15 residues. This CDR3 is CASSPLAGVKDTQYF. The CDR3 nucleotides read TGCGCCAGCAGCCCCTTAGCGGGAGTTAAAGATACGCAGTATTTT.

Many counts were recorded for this clonotype. The DNA of the CDR3 is TGTGCCATCAAAGGCGGTAATGAAAAACTGTTTTTT. Translation gives CAIKGGNEKLFF. This chain connects TRBV10-3 to TRBJ1-4, with D unclear. The CDR3 loop spans 12 amino acids. V dropped 7 bases and J dropped 4 bases, with 7 bases sitting between them. In germline, CDR1 is ENHRY, CDR2 SYGVKD.

The J gene is TRBJ2-1, the V gene TRBV7-6, with TRBD1 matching over 12 bases. V shed 5 bases, J shed 3 bases, and the junction held 2 bases outside the gene matches. This CDR3 contains 15 residues. CDR1 and CDR2 (germline): SGHVS, FNYEAQ. The CDR3 sequence: CASSGDRGLYNEQFF. The CDR3, as DNA: TGTGCCAGCAGCGGGGACAGGGGGCTCTACAATGAGCAGTTCTTC.

V usage is TRBV15 and J usage is TRBJ2-1; D remains ambiguous. CDR1 is LNHNV, CDR2 YYDKDF, per germline (reference sequence). V was pared by 0 bases and J by 8 bases, with 14 bases between. CDR3 size: 15 residues. The CDR3 here is CATSRDVGSVYEQFF. DNA of the CDR3: TGTGCCACCAGCAGAGATGTAGGGTCGGTCTATGAGCAGTTCTTC.

J is TRBJ2-6 and V is TRBV30; perhaps TRBD2 as D (5 bases). Germline values: CDR1 GTSNPN, CDR2 SVGIG (reference sequence). The CDR3 loop spans 14 amino acids. V shed 5 bases and J shed 2 bases, with 10 bases lying between them. The CDR3, as DNA: TGTGCCTGGGGACTTTCGACTGGGGCCAACGTCCTGACTTTC. Translating gives CAWGLSTGANVLTF.

The rearrangement uses TRBV7-9 and TRBJ2-1; TRBD1 matches at 8 bases. Germline CDR1 reads SEHNR; CDR2 reads FQNEAQ (reference sequence). The length of the CDR3 is 15 residues. V dropped 5 bases and J dropped 7; count of bases not matched to a gene: 10. The CDR3 DNA reads TGTGCCAGCAGCGGGGACCGGACAGGGTCGAATGAGCAGTTCTTC. This encodes CASSGDRTGSNEQFF.

The chain recombines TRBV28 with TRBJ2-6, with D possibly being TRBD1 (6 bases). V dropped 7 bases and J dropped 0 bases, with 19 bases sitting between them. The CDR3 loop spans 18 amino acids. CDR1 and CDR2 from the germline V gene are MDHEN and SYDVKM. The CDR3 region is CASTVSTGPLSGANVLTF. The CDR3 DNA reads TGTGCCAGCACCGTCTCAACAGGGCCTCTCTCTGGGGCCAACGTCCTGACTTTC. The full variable domain, in which reference TRBV28 and TRBJ2-6 provide the parts outside the CDR3, is DVKVTQSSRYLVKRTGEKVFLECVQDMDHENMFWYRQDPGLGLRLIYFSYDVKMKEKGDIPEGYSVSREKKERFSLILESASTNQTSMYLCASTVSTGPLSGANVLTFGAGSRLTVL.

This chain links TRBV3-1 with TRBJ2-3; weak D call: TRBD2 (5 bases). The CDR3 length is 15 residues. CDR1 and CDR2 (germline): LGHDT, YNNKEL (reference sequence). The germline V and J ends were trimmed by 1 base and 3 bases, with 11 bases remaining between them. As DNA, the CDR3 is TGTGCCAGCAGCCAAGCGAACCGGGGAACAGATACGCAGTATTTT. Translating gives CASSQANRGTDTQYF.

V gene TRBV7-8 combines with J gene TRBJ2-5, with unresolved D. The CDR3 length is 13 residues. Per germline, CDR1 SGHVS and CDR2 FQNEAQ. V gave up 5 bases and J gave up 5 bases, with 12 bases separating them. The CDR3 protein is CASSPWLGETQYF. The CDR3, as DNA: TGTGCCAGCAGCCCATGGCTGGGTGAGACCCAGTACTTC.

The chain joins TRBV7-2 to TRBJ2-7; TRBD1 aligns across 9 bases. V shed 1 base and J 3 bases; nucleotides not matched to a gene: 4. The CDR3 length is 15 residues. CDR1 and CDR2 from the germline V gene are SGHTA and FQGNSA. The CDR3: CASSLDTGGFYEQYF. DNA for the CDR3: TGTGCCAGCAGCTTAGACACAGGGGGCTTCTACGAGCAGTACTTC.

The chain is built from TRBV13 and TRBJ2-7; 10 positions agree with TRBD2. Unmatched junction bases numbered 4, after V lost 6 bases and J lost 2 bases. There are 14 residues in the CDR3. Germline V gene lookup returns CDR1 PRHDT and CDR2 FYEKMQ (reference sequence). The CDR3 DNA reads as TGTGCCAGCAGGGGAAGCGGGAGGGCCTACGAGCAGTACTTC. Protein: CASRGSGRAYEQYF.

This chain joins TRBV20-1 and TRBJ2-1; possibly TRBD1 for D (5 bases). CDR1 and CDR2 from the germline V gene are DFQATT and SNEGSKA (reference sequence). There are 17 residues in the CDR3. Deletions cut 3 bases from V and 4 bases from J, with 22 bases between. In nucleotides, the CDR3 is TGCAGTGCTAGCAGCCCCACCGCCCCCAAGGGGTACAATGAGCAGTTCTTC. Translation gives CSASSPTAPKGYNEQFF.

This clonotype has just a few counts. This rearrangement joins TRBV10-2 to TRBJ2-7, with 11 bases identical to TRBD1. Germline V gene data show CDR1 as WSHSY and CDR2 as SAAADI. This CDR3 is 15 amino acids long. J gave up 5 bases and V 3 bases, and 6 bases lay outside the gene matches. CDR3 region: CASSDPGQGGHEQYF. CDR3 DNA: TGCGCCAGCAGTGACCCGGGACAGGGGGGACACGAGCAGTACTTC.

This clonotype occurred a few times. The chain uses TRBV11-2 and TRBJ2-2; 9 nucleotides agree with TRBD2. Germline-derived CDR1 and CDR2 are SGHAT and FQNNGV. J was trimmed by 4 bases and V by 7 bases; bases with no gene match: 13. This CDR3 is built from 17 residues. The CDR3 loop is CASTDAQRGALTGELFF. The CDR3 bases are TGTGCCAGCACCGATGCTCAGCGGGGGGCGCTCACCGGGGAGCTGTTTTTT. Combining the CDR3 with reference TRBV11-2 and TRBJ2-2 gives the whole variable domain EAGVAQSPRYKIIEKRQSVAFWCNPISGHATLYWYQQILGQGPKLLIQFQNNGVVDDSQLPKDRFSAERLKGVDSTLKIQPAKLEDSAVYLCASTDAQRGALTGELFFGEGSRLTVL.

The chain carries TRBV3-1 and TRBJ2-3, with TRBD1 matching over 9 bases. CDR3 size: 18 residues. Germline CDR1 and CDR2: LGHDT and YNNKEL (reference sequence). J lost 4 bases, V lost 6 bases, and 17 bases had no gene match. CDR3 sequence (DNA): TGTGCCAGCAGTTTAATGAGTTGGACAGGGGAAAATTCAGATACGCAGTATTTT. The encoded protein is CASSLMSWTGENSDTQYF.

This clonotype has only a few counts. The V gene is TRBV20-1, the J gene TRBJ2-3; weak D call: TRBD2 (6 bases). Trimming removed 0 bases at V and 2 bases at J, with 12 bases between. Germline CDR1 DFQATT, CDR2 SNEGSKA (reference sequence). CDR3 length: 15 residues. The CDR3 spells CSARDPQGLTDTQYF. Here the CDR3 DNA reads TGCAGTGCTAGAGATCCCCAGGGACTCACAGATACGCAGTATTTT.

This clonotype was seen once. The CDR3 DNA reads TGTGCCAGCAGCTTACGTCGGGGGGACCAAGAGACCCAGTACTTC. As protein: CASSLRRGDQETQYF. The V gene is TRBV7-9, the J gene TRBJ2-5, with 7 bases identical to TRBD2. This CDR3 is built from 15 residues. Germline V gene data show CDR1 as SEHNR and CDR2 as FQNEAQ (reference sequence). Trimming at V came to 2 bases and at J to 0 bases, leaving 3 bases not matched to a gene.

The gene calls are TRBV20-1 and TRBJ2-1, with D possibly TRBD2 on 5 matching bases. Trimming shortened V by 6 bases and J by 7 bases, and 13 bases separated the two germline ends. CDR1 is DFQATT and CDR2 is SNEGSKA in the germline V gene (reference sequence). The CDR3 totals 12 residues. The DNA of the CDR3 is TGCAGTGCGCCCCCCCGGGGAAATGAGCAGTTCTTC. This gives the protein CSAPPRGNEQFF.

The CDR3 spells CSASRGLNTEAFF. In DNA form, the CDR3 reads TGCAGTGCTAGTCGGGGCCTGAACACTGAAGCTTTCTTT. The V call is TRBV20-1, the J call TRBJ1-1, with a weak D call TRBD1 (5 bases). This CDR3 is built from 13 residues. V lost 3 bases and J lost 0, with 8 bases in between. The V gene's germline CDR1 is DFQATT and CDR2 SNEGSKA (reference sequence).

This clonotype came up many times. The chain uses TRBV18 and TRBJ2-7, with 8 bases aligning to TRBD2. V dropped 3 bases and J dropped 5; count of bases not matched to a gene: 6. Germline CDR1 is KGHSH and CDR2 is LQKENI. The CDR3 is made up of 14 amino acids. As DNA, the CDR3 is TGTGCCAGCTCACCCAGGTGGGGACTAGACGAGCAGTACTTC. Its translation: CASSPRWGLDEQYF.

The chain couples TRBV24-1 to TRBJ2-1, with 7 bases aligning to TRBD2. Germline CDR1 and CDR2: KGHDR and SFDVKD. With V trimmed by 5 bases and J by 8 bases, 5 bases remained unmatched. The CDR3 extends over 13 amino acids. The CDR3 region has the DNA TGTGCCACCAGTGTTGGCGGGAGCTATGAGCAGTTCTTC. It encodes CATSVGGSYEQFF.